The 18 T cell receptor beta chains below all came from one sample that was sequenced in a study of cytomegalovirus exposure and HLA in healthy donors. The PCR made use of 60 Vbeta and 13 Jbeta primers. Here immunoSEQ multiplex PCR was the method, and the copy in TCRdb shows in-frame clones only, minus some. The sample holds more than 85,000 clones, 60% to 80% seen once. Sequencing used PBMCs. These receptors were obtained from a female donor in good health and CMV-seronegative.

The V call is TRBV5-1, the J call TRBJ1-5; TRBD1 matches at 9 bases. With V trimmed by 3 bases and J by 0 bases, 1 base remained unmatched. Germline V gene sequence: CDR1 SGHRS, CDR2 YFSETQ. The CDR3 is made up of 15 amino acids. CDR3 bases: TGCGCCAGCAGCTCGACAGGGGGTAGCAATCAGCCCCAGCATTTT. This gives the protein CASSSTGGSNQPQHF.

The V call is TRBV25-1, the J call TRBJ2-7; 11 bases are shared with TRBD2. The CDR3 contains 13 residues. Germline V gives CDR1 MGHDK, CDR2 SYGVNS. The V and J ends lost 7 bases and 4 bases, in that order; junction bases with no gene match: 3. The chain's CDR3 is CASTGTSGYEQYF. The CDR3 coding sequence is TGTGCCAGCACAGGGACTAGCGGATACGAGCAGTACTTC.

The gene calls are TRBV11-2 and TRBJ1-2; weak D call: TRBD1 (5 bases). This CDR3 has 12 residues. V lost 6 bases, J lost 6 bases, and 11 bases lay in between. The V gene's germline CDR1 is SGHAT and CDR2 FQNNGV. The CDR3 bases are TGTGCCAGCAGATTCCAGGGTGATGGCTACACCTTC. This gives the protein CASRFQGDGYTF.

The chain joins TRBV30 to TRBJ2-1, with TRBD1 as a possible D gene (6 bases). V was pared by 4 bases and J by 6 bases, with 13 bases between. This CDR3 region has 13 residues. Germline V gives CDR1 GTSNPN, CDR2 SVGIG (reference sequence). CDR3 amino acids: CAWTGHQANEQFF. DNA for the CDR3: TGTGCCTGGACGGGACACCAAGCCAATGAGCAGTTCTTC.

J is TRBJ2-5 and V is TRBV27; 7 nucleotides match TRBD1. The CDR3 spans 16 residues. V lost 4 bases and J lost 1; bases outside the gene matches: 9. In germline, CDR1 is MNHEY, CDR2 SMNVEV (reference sequence). For the CDR3, the DNA is TGTGCCAGCAGTTCAGCCCCGGGACAGCTCCAAGAGACCCAGTACTTC. This gives the protein CASSSAPGQLQETQYF.

This clone was seen more than once but under ten times. This chain connects TRBV6-1 to TRBJ1-1, with D possibly matching TRBD1 (6 bases). Trimming removed 4 bases from V and 1 base from J, with 10 bases in between. Germline V CDR1 and CDR2: MNHNS, SASEGT. CDR3 size: 14 residues. CDR3 loop: CASSVQGTNTEAFF. CDR3 nucleotide sequence: TGTGCCAGCAGTGTACAGGGCACGAACACTGAAGCTTTCTTT.

This rearrangement joins TRBV7-9 to TRBJ2-1; 7 nucleotides line up with TRBD2. Germline CDR1 reads SEHNR; CDR2 reads FQNEAQ (reference sequence). CDR3 size: 17 residues. Trimming cost V 2 bases and J 5 bases; bases outside gene matches: 12. In nucleotides, the CDR3 is TGTGCCAGCAGCTTACCCGGGGCGGGAGCACGCAACAATGAGCAGTTCTTC. Translation: CASSLPGAGARNNEQFF.

This rearrangement joins TRBV27 to TRBJ1-1; maybe TRBD1 (6 bases). Germline V gene lookup returns CDR1 MNHEY and CDR2 SMNVEV (reference sequence). The V and J ends lost 6 bases and 6 bases respectively, with 20 bases between them. The CDR3 totals 15 residues. The CDR3 bases are TGTGCCAGCAGGCTTGGAGCCGGGACATTTGCTGAAGCTTTCTTT. The encoded protein is CASRLGAGTFAEAFF.

This clone turned up a few times. The V and J genes are TRBV4-1 and TRBJ1-1, with D possibly TRBD1 on 6 matching bases. The CDR3 covers 13 residues. Germline loops: CDR1 MGHRA, CDR2 YSYEKL. Trimming removed 0 bases from V and 6 bases from J, with 8 bases in between. CDR3 sequence (DNA): TGCGCCAGCAGCCAAGAGGGGGCCGCTGAAGCTTTCTTT. Translated, it gives CASSQEGAAEAFF.

This sequence joins TRBV5-6 and TRBJ1-6; 10 bases map to TRBD1. The J segment lost 10 bases and the V segment lost 2 bases, leaving 9 bases of the junction unmatched. Per the germline V gene, CDR1 is SGHDT and CDR2 is YYEEEE. This CDR3 is 16 amino acids long. The CDR3 nucleotides read TGTGCCAGCAGCTTTGGGTGGGACAGGGGTAAATCACCCCTCCACTTT. This encodes CASSFGWDRGKSPLHF.

About this clone: At one boundary the junction diverges from the germline segment, which might be a read error. The chain couples TRBV29-1 to TRBJ1-2, with 7 bases matching TRBD1. CDR1 is SQVTM and CDR2 is ANQGSEA in the germline V gene. This CDR3 has 11 residues. CDR3 DNA: TGCAGCGCCCGCCTCGGACAGGCGAGCTTCTTC. Its protein is CSARLGQASFF.

The rearrangement uses TRBV6-6 and TRBJ2-7, with D tentatively TRBD2 (5 bases). From germline, CDR1 is MNHNY and CDR2 SVGAGI (reference sequence). Deletions cut 10 bases from V and 1 base from J, with 11 bases between. This CDR3 comprises 12 residues. CDR3 residues: CATWSGSYEQYF. DNA of the CDR3: TGTGCCACCTGGTCGGGGTCCTACGAGCAGTACTTC.

V usage is TRBV19 and J usage is TRBJ1-3; D remains unclear. This CDR3 spans 14 amino acids. Germline loops: CDR1 LNHDA, CDR2 SQIVND (reference sequence). V lost 5 bases to trimming and J lost 0 bases, with 8 bases between them. In DNA form, the CDR3 reads TGTGCCAGTAGTGGAGGGATCTCTGGAAACACCATATATTTT. It codes for CASSGGISGNTIYF. Using reference TRBV19 and TRBJ1-3 for the parts outside the CDR3, the full variable domain is DGGITQSPKYLFRKEGQNVTLSCEQNLNHDAMYWYRQDPGQGLRLIYYSQIVNDFQKGDIAEGYSVSREKKESFPLTVTSAQKNPTAFYLCASSGGISGNTIYFGEGSWLTVV.

The chain joins TRBV28 to TRBJ2-7; the D gene is possibly TRBD2 (6 bases). Trimming shortened V by 3 bases and J by 4 bases, and 13 bases separated the two germline ends. CDR3 length: 14 residues. Germline V gene data show CDR1 as MDHEN and CDR2 as SYDVKM. CDR3 DNA: TGTGCCAGCAGTTTGGGGGGACGGTTTTACGAGCAGTACTTC. The encoded protein is CASSLGGRFYEQYF.

The chain carries TRBV9 and TRBJ2-1; D is perhaps TRBD2 (6 bases). V lost 4 bases and J 6 bases, leaving 17 bases between the germline ends. This CDR3 contains 15 residues. Per the germline V gene, CDR1 is SGDLS and CDR2 is YYNGEE. The CDR3 region has the DNA TGTGCCAGCAGCCATATGACTAGATTGGGCAATGAGCAGTTCTTC. Protein product: CASSHMTRLGNEQFF.

The chain employs TRBV7-9 and TRBJ1-5; 8 bases match TRBD1. The CDR3 contains 14 residues. After removal of 5 bases from V and 7 bases from J, the junction contained 7 bases not matched to a gene. From germline, CDR1 is SEHNR and CDR2 FQNEAQ (reference sequence). In DNA, the CDR3 is TGTGCCAGCAGCCAAACACAGGGGGACCAGCCCCAGCATTTT. Residues: CASSQTQGDQPQHF.

The chain carries TRBV25-1 and TRBJ2-7; TRBD1 matches 7 bases. The V gene's germline CDR1 is MGHDK and CDR2 SYGVNS. Trimming at V came to 4 bases and at J to 3 bases, leaving 9 bases not matched to a gene. The CDR3 loop spans 15 amino acids. Written as DNA, the CDR3 is TGTGCCAGCAGTGCTAGGGGGCCCCGCAACTACGAGCAGTACTTC. Translated: CASSARGPRNYEQYF.

This chain uses TRBV27 with TRBJ2-3, with TRBD1 matching 7 bases. The V segment lost 2 bases and the J segment 0 bases; nucleotides outside the gene matches: 2. This CDR3 contains 15 residues. Germline CDR1 reads MNHEY; CDR2 reads SMNVEV (reference sequence). In DNA, the CDR3 is TGTGCCAGCAGTTTACGGGACAGAAGCACAGATACGCAGTATTTT. It translates to CASSLRDRSTDTQYF.